The 6 T cell receptor beta chains listed next were all sequenced from one sample in a study of control samples from healthy donors and cancer patients. Libraries were prepared by immunoSEQ multiplex PCR; TCRdb keeps only in-frame clonotypes and omits some of them. The listing contains approximately 190,000 clones. Input material: blood. Receptors originate from a woman aged 25-40 years in good health.

The chain links TRBV30 to TRBJ2-7; 10 nucleotides line up with TRBD1. Losses at the gene ends were 3 bases for V and 6 bases for J; bases not matched to a gene: 2. The CDR3 contains 12 residues. Germline CDR1 GTSNPN, CDR2 SVGIG (reference sequence). CDR3 nucleotide sequence: TGTGCCTGGAGCCGGGACAGGGGCGAGCAGTACTTC. Translating it yields CAWSRDRGEQYF.

The chain is built from TRBV6-5 and TRBJ1-6, with no clear D. V was cut by 6 bases and J by 13 bases, with 16 bases left in between. This CDR3 has 13 amino acids. CDR1 is MNHEY, CDR2 SVGAGI, per germline. CDR3 loop: CASRLGRWGPLHF. CDR3 sequence (DNA): TGTGCCAGCAGGTTAGGGCGATGGGGTCCCCTCCACTTT.

The rearrangement links TRBV4-1 to TRBJ1-2; TRBD1 matches at 7 bases. The CDR3 runs 15 residues. Trimming removed 2 bases from V and 4 bases from J; junction bases left unmatched: 7. The germline V gene encodes CDR1 MGHRA and CDR2 YSYEKL. CDR3 nucleotides: TGCGCCAGCAGCCAATCAAACCAGGGGGGCTATGGCTACACCTTC. Translation: CASSQSNQGGYGYTF.

The chain couples TRBV7-9 to TRBJ2-1; D possibly corresponds to TRBD1 (5 bases). Germline V gives CDR1 SEHNR, CDR2 FQNEAQ (reference sequence). This CDR3 is built from 13 residues. The germline V and J ends were trimmed by 2 bases and 15 bases, with 17 bases remaining between them. CDR3 nucleotides: TGTGCCAGCAGCTTAACACAGGACGTAGGGTCGTTCTTC. Translated, it gives CASSLTQDVGSFF.

The chain has TRBV3-1 (or the pseudogene TRBV3-2) and TRBJ1-1; D not resolved. Trimming cost V 2 bases and J 4 bases, with 8 bases left between them. Per the germline V gene, CDR1 is LGHDT and CDR2 is YNNKEL (reference sequence). The CDR3 loop spans 13 amino acids. CDR3 sequence: CASSQRQATEAFF. The CDR3 nucleotides read TGTGCCAGCAGCCAACGGCAGGCCACTGAAGCTTTCTTT.

V gene TRBV13 combines with J gene TRBJ2-7; 7 bases align to TRBD1. The V and J ends lost 5 bases and 6 bases, in that order; junction bases with no gene match: 7. This CDR3 comprises 13 residues. Germline assignment: CDR1 PRHDT and CDR2 FYEKMQ (reference sequence). The CDR3 loop is CASSRQGVGEQYF. The DNA for the CDR3 is TGTGCCAGCAGCCGACAGGGAGTGGGCGAGCAGTACTTC. Full variable domain (missing parts from reference TRBV13 and TRBJ2-7): AAGVIQSPRHLIKEKRETATLKCYPIPRHDTVYWYQQGPGQDPQFLISFYEKMQSDKGSIPDRFSAQQFSDYHSELNMSSLELGDSALYFCASSRQGVGEQYFGPGTRLTVT.